This T cell receptor (beta chain) derives from a study of T cell repertoires in cytomegalovirus infection. Study-wide context: Based on public TCR beta signatures, there were indications of CMV infection and of a matching HLA type.

Each CDR3 protein is one row after TCRdb ran MiXCR on the reads. The sample has 400,000 or so distinct CDR3 sequences; roughly 20% are singletons. Broader study findings: Of the TCR beta families, the public ones yielded a cumulative frequency that identified carriers of CMV plus the relevant HLA. CMV-specific TCR beta clonotypes restricted by HLA-C were the ones dominating the ex vivo response.

This clonotype was picked up many times. The antigen is not known. Trimming took off 10 bases at V and 6 bases at J, with 15 bases between the two ends. Per the germline V gene, CDR1 is ENHRY and CDR2 is SYGVKD. The CDR3 is 12 amino acids. Sequences were obtained from PBMCs. V is TRBV10-3 and J is TRBJ1-1, with TRBD1 as a possible D gene (5 bases). The clonotype originates from a human donor in good health (CMV status not recorded). Some clones in this sample may be carry-over from other donors' samples. The CDR3 loop is CATEDGGAEAFF. The CDR3 nucleotides read TGTGCCACCGAGGACGGGGGGGCTGAAGCTTTCTTT.